These T cell receptor beta chains were read from a single sample in a study of T cells in Graves' hyperthyroidism and ophthalmopathy. TCRdb used MiXCR to reprocess the multiplex PCR reads, holding one entry per CDR3 protein. The sample carries 600,000 to 700,000 distinct CDR3 sequences, 40% to 55% recorded once. The material sequenced was peripheral blood or thyroid tissue (not recorded which). The receptor set was obtained from an adult man with Graves' disease, either hyperthyroidism or ophthalmopathy (not recorded which). Each CDR3 is given with its conserved first and last residue. The order of the fields is CDR3 length, D gene, J gene, V gene, clone size, CDR3 protein, CDR3 DNA. D genes are given only for firm matches. Expanded clones get a size class; other rows say once, few or many, or leave the size out.

CDR3 length: 13; D gene: -; J gene: TRBJ1-6; V gene: TRBV29-1; clone size: -; CDR3 protein: CSLSFSSNSPLHF; CDR3 DNA: TGCAGCTTGTCCTTCTCCTCTAATTCACCCCTCCACTTT
CDR3 length: 15; D gene: TRBD1; J gene: TRBJ1-5; V gene: TRBV2; clone size: once; CDR3 protein: CASRTGVNSNQPQHF; CDR3 DNA: TGTGCCAGCAGAACAGGGGTAAATAGCAATCAGCCCCAGCATTTT
CDR3 length: 13; D gene: -; J gene: TRBJ2-5; V gene: TRBV21-1; clone size: -; CDR3 protein: CASSKNLRETQYF; CDR3 DNA: TGTGCCAGCAGCAAGAACCTTCGGGAGACCCAGTACTTC
CDR3 length: 13; D gene: -; J gene: TRBJ1-1; V gene: TRBV20-1; clone size: -; CDR3 protein: CSALGTLNTEAFF; CDR3 DNA: TGCAGTGCTCTAGGGACTCTGAACACTGAAGCTTTCTTT
CDR3 length: 15; D gene: -; J gene: TRBJ1-5; V gene: TRBV15; clone size: -; CDR3 protein: CATSRDPRGDQPQHF; CDR3 DNA: TGTGCCACCAGCAGAGATCCCAGGGGCGATCAGCCCCAGCATTTT
CDR3 length: 14; D gene: -; J gene: TRBJ2-7; V gene: TRBV20-1; clone size: few; CDR3 protein: CSTHAQVFPYEQYF; CDR3 DNA: TGCAGTACCCACGCCCAGGTCTTCCCCTACGAGCAGTACTTC
CDR3 length: 17; D gene: TRBD1; J gene: TRBJ1-6; V gene: TRBV2; clone size: -; CDR3 protein: CASSDLLNRGSPSPLHF; CDR3 DNA: TGTGCCAGCAGTGACCTCCTTAACAGGGGGTCGCCGTCACCCCTCCACTTT
CDR3 length: 14; D gene: -; J gene: TRBJ1-2; V gene: TRBV2; clone size: once; CDR3 protein: CASSEGRDTDGYTF; CDR3 DNA: TGTGCCAGCAGTGAAGGCAGGGACACTGATGGCTACACCTTC
CDR3 length: 12; D gene: -; J gene: TRBJ1-5; V gene: TRBV2; clone size: -; CDR3 protein: CASNTRNQPQHF; CDR3 DNA: TGTGCCAGCAATACGAGAAATCAGCCCCAGCATTTT
CDR3 length: 14; D gene: -; J gene: TRBJ2-7; V gene: TRBV7-2; clone size: -; CDR3 protein: CASSFRGPPSEQYF; CDR3 DNA: TGTGCCAGCAGCTTCCGGGGCCCGCCGAGCGAGCAGTACTTC
CDR3 length: 14; D gene: TRBD1; J gene: TRBJ1-1; V gene: TRBV12-3/TRBV12-4; clone size: once; CDR3 protein: CASSYRGLATEAFF; CDR3 DNA: TGTGCCAGCAGTTACAGGGGACTTGCAACTGAAGCTTTCTTT
CDR3 length: 13; D gene: TRBD1; J gene: TRBJ1-5; V gene: TRBV7-8; clone size: many; CDR3 protein: CASSRDRDQPQHF; CDR3 DNA: TGTGCCAGCAGCCGGGACAGGGATCAGCCCCAGCATTTT
CDR3 length: 11; D gene: -; J gene: TRBJ1-1; V gene: TRBV29-1; clone size: many; CDR3 protein: CSVVWNTEAFF; CDR3 DNA: TGCAGCGTTGTTTGGAACACTGAAGCTTTCTTT
CDR3 length: 18; D gene: -; J gene: TRBJ2-6; V gene: TRBV6-5; clone size: few; CDR3 protein: CASSYFTVQGPGANVLTF; CDR3 DNA: TGTGCCAGCAGTTACTTCACCGTACAGGGCCCTGGGGCCAACGTCCTGACTTTC
CDR3 length: 15; D gene: -; J gene: TRBJ2-5; V gene: TRBV20-1; clone size: -; CDR3 protein: CSARDGISGQETQYF; CDR3 DNA: TGCAGTGCTAGAGACGGAATCTCGGGCCAAGAGACCCAGTACTTC
CDR3 length: 13; D gene: -; J gene: TRBJ1-1; V gene: TRBV7-9; clone size: few; CDR3 protein: CAGLGARNTEAFF; CDR3 DNA: TGTGCCGGTTTAGGGGCCAGGAACACTGAAGCTTTCTTT
CDR3 length: 11; D gene: -; J gene: TRBJ1-2; V gene: TRBV2; clone size: many; CDR3 protein: CASSEAHGYTF; CDR3 DNA: TGTGCCAGCAGTGAAGCGCATGGCTACACCTTC
CDR3 length: 13; D gene: -; J gene: TRBJ2-5; V gene: TRBV29-1; clone size: -; CDR3 protein: CSVGSTRNQPQYF; CDR3 DNA: TGCAGCGTGGGGTCGACACGAAATCAGCCCCAGTACTTC
CDR3 length: 12; D gene: TRBD1; J gene: TRBJ1-2; V gene: TRBV20-1; clone size: many; CDR3 protein: CSASGTGHGYTF; CDR3 DNA: TGCAGTGCTTCCGGGACAGGGCATGGCTACACCTTC
CDR3 length: 14; D gene: -; J gene: TRBJ1-5; V gene: TRBV5-1; clone size: -; CDR3 protein: CASSPDTTNQPQHF; CDR3 DNA: TGTGCCAGCAGCCCAGACACTACCAATCAACCCCAGCATTTT
CDR3 length: 14; D gene: -; J gene: TRBJ2-3; V gene: TRBV15; clone size: -; CDR3 protein: CATSRRSGTDTQYF; CDR3 DNA: TGTGCCACCAGCAGAAGATCCGGGACAGATACGCAGTATTTT
CDR3 length: 17; D gene: TRBD1; J gene: TRBJ1-5; V gene: TRBV7-9; clone size: few; CDR3 protein: CASSTTLGTGGNQPQHF; CDR3 DNA: TGTGCCAGCAGCACAACCCTTGGGACAGGCGGCAATCAGCCCCAGCATTTT
CDR3 length: 12; D gene: -; J gene: TRBJ2-5; V gene: TRBV12-3/TRBV12-4; clone size: -; CDR3 protein: CASSSRVQPQYF; CDR3 DNA: TGTGCCAGCAGTTCCAGGGTTCAGCCCCAGTACTTC
CDR3 length: 16; D gene: TRBD1; J gene: TRBJ1-3; V gene: TRBV10-3; clone size: -; CDR3 protein: CASSSPQGAKGNTIYF; CDR3 DNA: TGTGCCAGCAGTTCCCCACAGGGGGCGAAAGGAAACACCATATATTTT
CDR3 length: 15; D gene: -; J gene: TRBJ1-1; V gene: TRBV7-9; clone size: many; CDR3 protein: CASSLDSDVNTEAFF; CDR3 DNA: TGTGCCAGCAGCTTAGACAGCGACGTGAACACTGAAGCTTTCTTT
CDR3 length: 15; D gene: -; J gene: TRBJ2-2; V gene: TRBV29-1; clone size: -; CDR3 protein: CSVEDGPSNTGELFF; CDR3 DNA: TGCAGCGTTGAAGATGGGCCGTCGAACACCGGGGAGCTGTTTTTT
CDR3 length: 15; D gene: TRBD1; J gene: TRBJ1-4; V gene: TRBV12-3/TRBV12-4; clone size: -; CDR3 protein: CASSLQTGGNEKLFF; CDR3 DNA: TGTGCCAGCAGTTTGCAGACAGGGGGAAATGAAAAACTGTTTTTT
CDR3 length: 15; D gene: TRBD1; J gene: TRBJ1-5; V gene: TRBV6-1; clone size: -; CDR3 protein: CASTGTGVGRQPQHF; CDR3 DNA: TGTGCCAGCACGGGGACAGGGGTTGGTAGGCAGCCCCAGCATTTT
CDR3 length: 15; D gene: -; J gene: TRBJ2-5; V gene: TRBV20-1; clone size: -; CDR3 protein: CSARDLRPAEETQYF; CDR3 DNA: TGCAGTGCTAGAGATCTACGACCAGCGGAAGAGACCCAGTACTTC
CDR3 length: 13; D gene: -; J gene: TRBJ2-7; V gene: TRBV7-9; clone size: many; CDR3 protein: CASTAASSYEQYF; CDR3 DNA: TGTGCCAGCACGGCAGCAAGCTCCTACGAGCAGTACTTC
CDR3 length: 15; D gene: TRBD1; J gene: TRBJ1-4; V gene: TRBV7-2; clone size: -; CDR3 protein: CASSLGQGSNEKLFF; CDR3 DNA: TGTGCCAGCAGTTTGGGACAGGGGTCTAATGAAAAACTGTTTTTT
CDR3 length: 11; D gene: -; J gene: TRBJ1-2; V gene: TRBV28; clone size: few; CDR3 protein: CATTADYGYTF; CDR3 DNA: TGTGCCACCACGGCAGACTATGGCTACACCTTC
CDR3 length: 12; D gene: -; J gene: TRBJ1-2; V gene: TRBV9; clone size: many; CDR3 protein: CASSYGRDDRTF; CDR3 DNA: TGTGCCAGCAGCTACGGCAGGGACGACCGGACCTTC
CDR3 length: 14; D gene: -; J gene: TRBJ1-1; V gene: TRBV6-6; clone size: few; CDR3 protein: CASSARQANTEAFF; CDR3 DNA: TGTGCCAGCAGCGCTAGACAGGCGAACACTGAAGCTTTCTTT
CDR3 length: 15; D gene: TRBD1; J gene: TRBJ1-4; V gene: TRBV2; clone size: -; CDR3 protein: CASSEVGTGVEKLFF; CDR3 DNA: TGTGCCAGCAGTGAAGTCGGGACAGGAGTGGAAAAACTGTTTTTT
CDR3 length: 13; D gene: -; J gene: TRBJ1-1; V gene: TRBV6-5; clone size: few; CDR3 protein: CASSVLTNTEAFF; CDR3 DNA: TGTGCCAGCAGTGTCCTCACGAACACTGAAGCTTTCTTT
CDR3 length: 15; D gene: TRBD1; J gene: TRBJ1-6; V gene: TRBV29-1; clone size: -; CDR3 protein: CSVGGRTGIDSPLHF; CDR3 DNA: TGCAGCGTTGGAGGGAGGACAGGGATCGATTCACCCCTCCACTTT
CDR3 length: 15; D gene: TRBD1; J gene: TRBJ1-6; V gene: TRBV5-1; clone size: -; CDR3 protein: CASSSGTEANSPLHF; CDR3 DNA: TGCGCCAGCAGCTCCGGGACAGAAGCTAATTCACCCCTCCACTTT
CDR3 length: 14; D gene: -; J gene: TRBJ1-1; V gene: TRBV20-1; clone size: -; CDR3 protein: CSARGTPGPRKAFF; CDR3 DNA: TGCAGTGCTAGAGGCACCCCAGGGCCTCGGAAAGCTTTCTTT
CDR3 length: 15; D gene: -; J gene: TRBJ2-7; V gene: TRBV7-6; clone size: many; CDR3 protein: CASSLVLGASDEQYF; CDR3 DNA: TGTGCCAGCAGCTTAGTTCTCGGGGCTAGCGACGAGCAGTACTTC
CDR3 length: 13; D gene: TRBD1; J gene: TRBJ2-7; V gene: TRBV29-1; clone size: -; CDR3 protein: CSVVGTDSYEQYF; CDR3 DNA: TGCAGCGTTGTCGGGACAGACTCCTACGAGCAGTACTTC
CDR3 length: 16; D gene: TRBD1; J gene: TRBJ1-2; V gene: TRBV7-9; clone size: -; CDR3 protein: CASSTLGTGATYGYTF; CDR3 DNA: TGTGCCAGCAGCACCCTGGGGACAGGGGCCACATATGGCTACACCTTC
CDR3 length: 11; D gene: TRBD1; J gene: TRBJ1-2; V gene: TRBV29-1; clone size: -; CDR3 protein: CSGGQGHGYTF; CDR3 DNA: TGCAGCGGCGGACAGGGGCATGGCTACACCTTC
CDR3 length: 15; D gene: TRBD1; J gene: TRBJ1-1; V gene: TRBV4-1; clone size: -; CDR3 protein: CASSQWTGLNTEAFF; CDR3 DNA: TGCGCCAGCAGCCAGTGGACAGGGTTGAACACTGAAGCTTTCTTT
CDR3 length: 16; D gene: -; J gene: TRBJ2-7; V gene: TRBV7-2; clone size: -; CDR3 protein: CASSFVRAGGNYEQYF; CDR3 DNA: TGTGCCAGCAGTTTTGTCCGGGCAGGGGGGAACTACGAGCAGTACTTC
CDR3 length: 14; D gene: TRBD2; J gene: TRBJ2-5; V gene: TRBV29-1; clone size: many; CDR3 protein: CSVRLAGEGETQYF; CDR3 DNA: TGCAGCGTGCGACTAGCGGGAGAGGGTGAGACCCAGTACTTC
CDR3 length: 15; D gene: -; J gene: TRBJ1-6; V gene: TRBV7-9; clone size: many; CDR3 protein: CASSFSVTGNSPLHF; CDR3 DNA: TGTGCCAGCAGCTTTTCCGTCACTGGGAATTCACCCCTCCACTTT
CDR3 length: 11; D gene: -; J gene: TRBJ2-7; V gene: TRBV2; clone size: many; CDR3 protein: CASSEEEEQYF; CDR3 DNA: TGTGCCAGCAGTGAGGAGGAAGAGCAGTACTTC
CDR3 length: 14; D gene: -; J gene: TRBJ1-6; V gene: TRBV20-1; clone size: -; CDR3 protein: CSAIFQGTNSPLHF; CDR3 DNA: TGCAGTGCTATTTTTCAGGGGACCAATTCACCCCTCCACTTT
CDR3 length: 13; D gene: TRBD1; J gene: TRBJ1-2; V gene: TRBV10-3; clone size: many; CDR3 protein: CAISESDRVGYTF; CDR3 DNA: TGTGCCATCAGTGAGTCAGACAGGGTCGGCTACACCTTC
CDR3 length: 10; D gene: -; J gene: TRBJ1-3; V gene: TRBV12-3/TRBV12-4; clone size: -; CDR3 protein: CATSGGPIYF; CDR3 DNA: TGTGCCACCAGTGGAGGCCCCATATATTTT
CDR3 length: 13; D gene: -; J gene: TRBJ1-5; V gene: TRBV10-3; clone size: -; CDR3 protein: CAISESGPQPQHF; CDR3 DNA: TGTGCCATCAGTGAGTCAGGGCCGCAGCCCCAGCATTTT
CDR3 length: 14; D gene: -; J gene: TRBJ1-1; V gene: TRBV10-3; clone size: -; CDR3 protein: CAISESGDDTEAFF; CDR3 DNA: TGTGCAATCAGTGAGTCAGGGGATGACACTGAAGCTTTCTTT
CDR3 length: 15; D gene: -; J gene: TRBJ1-1; V gene: TRBV19; clone size: -; CDR3 protein: CASSFEQAPNTEAFF; CDR3 DNA: TGTGCCAGCAGCTTCGAACAGGCCCCGAACACTGAAGCTTTCTTT
CDR3 length: 13; D gene: -; J gene: TRBJ2-7; V gene: TRBV2; clone size: many; CDR3 protein: CASRAGQLYEQYF; CDR3 DNA: TGTGCCAGCAGAGCGGGACAGCTCTACGAGCAGTACTTC